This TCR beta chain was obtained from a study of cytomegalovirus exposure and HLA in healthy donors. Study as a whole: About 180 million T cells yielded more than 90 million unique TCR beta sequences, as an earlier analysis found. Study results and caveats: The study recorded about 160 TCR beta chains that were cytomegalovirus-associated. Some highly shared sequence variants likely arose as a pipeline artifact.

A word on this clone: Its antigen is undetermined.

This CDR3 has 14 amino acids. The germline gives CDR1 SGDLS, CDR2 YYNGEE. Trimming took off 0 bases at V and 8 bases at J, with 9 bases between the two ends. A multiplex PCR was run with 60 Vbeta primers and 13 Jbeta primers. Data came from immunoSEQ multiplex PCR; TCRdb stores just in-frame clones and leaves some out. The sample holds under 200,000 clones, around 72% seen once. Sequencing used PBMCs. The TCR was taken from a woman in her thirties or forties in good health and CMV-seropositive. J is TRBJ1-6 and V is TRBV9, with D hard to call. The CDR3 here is CASSVGVGDSPLHF. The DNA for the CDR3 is TGTGCCAGCAGCGTAGGGGTCGGGGATTCACCCCTCCACTTT.